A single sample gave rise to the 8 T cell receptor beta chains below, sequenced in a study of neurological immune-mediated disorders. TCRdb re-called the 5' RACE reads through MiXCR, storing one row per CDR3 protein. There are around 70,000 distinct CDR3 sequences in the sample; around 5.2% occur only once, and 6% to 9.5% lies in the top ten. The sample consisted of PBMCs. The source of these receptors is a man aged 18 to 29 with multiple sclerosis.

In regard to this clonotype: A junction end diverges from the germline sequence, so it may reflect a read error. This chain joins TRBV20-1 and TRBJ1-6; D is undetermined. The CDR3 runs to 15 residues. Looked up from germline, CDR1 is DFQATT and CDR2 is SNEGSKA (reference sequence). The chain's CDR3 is CSASPLPLGNSPLNF. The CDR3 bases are TGCAGTGCTAGTCCCCTGCCCTTAGGGAATTCACCCCTCAACTTT.

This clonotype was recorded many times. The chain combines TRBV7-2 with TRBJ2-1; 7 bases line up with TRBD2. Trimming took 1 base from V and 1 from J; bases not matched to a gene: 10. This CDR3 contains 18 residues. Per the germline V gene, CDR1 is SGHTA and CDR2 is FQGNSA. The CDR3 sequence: CASSLGFGTGGSYNEQFF. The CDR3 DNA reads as TGTGCCAGCAGCTTAGGATTTGGAACGGGGGGTTCCTACAATGAGCAGTTCTTC. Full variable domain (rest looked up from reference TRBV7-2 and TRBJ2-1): GAGVSQSPSNKVTEKGKDVELRCDPISGHTALYWYRQSLGQGLEFLIYFQGNSAPDKSGLPSDRFSAERTGGSVSTLTIQRTQQEDSAVYLCASSLGFGTGGSYNEQFFGPGTRLTVL.

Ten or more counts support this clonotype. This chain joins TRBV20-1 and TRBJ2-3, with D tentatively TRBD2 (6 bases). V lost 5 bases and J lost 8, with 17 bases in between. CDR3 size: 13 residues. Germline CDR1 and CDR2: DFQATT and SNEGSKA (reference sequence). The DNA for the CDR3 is TGCAGTGCTCGCGGAGAATCGGGGGTTACGCAGTATTTT. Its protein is CSARGESGVTQYF.

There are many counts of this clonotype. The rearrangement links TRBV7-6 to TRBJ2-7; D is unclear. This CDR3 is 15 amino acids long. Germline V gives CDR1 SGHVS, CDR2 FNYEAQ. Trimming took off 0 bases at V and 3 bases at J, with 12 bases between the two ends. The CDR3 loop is CASSLASGQLYEQYF. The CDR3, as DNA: TGTGCCAGCAGCTTAGCTTCAGGCCAACTCTACGAGCAGTACTTC. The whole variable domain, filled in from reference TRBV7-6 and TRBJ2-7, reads GAGVSQSPRYKVTKRGQDVALRCDPISGHVSLYWYRQALGQGPEFLTYFNYEAQQDKSGLPNDRFSAERPEGSISTLTIQRTEQRDSAMYRCASSLASGQLYEQYFGPGTRLTVT.

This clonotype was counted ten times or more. CDR3 sequence: CASSSDTQYF. CDR3 nucleotides: TGTGCCAGCAGTTCAGATACGCAGTATTTT. This rearrangement joins TRBV25-1 to TRBJ2-3; the D is unclear. V lost 5 bases, J lost 4 bases, and 1 base lay in between. The CDR3 runs to 10 residues. Per the germline V gene, CDR1 is MGHDK and CDR2 is SYGVNS.

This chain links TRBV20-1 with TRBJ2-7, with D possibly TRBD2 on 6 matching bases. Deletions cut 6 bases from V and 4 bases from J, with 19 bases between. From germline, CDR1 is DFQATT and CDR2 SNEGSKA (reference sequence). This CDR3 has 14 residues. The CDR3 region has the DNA TGCAGTGCCCGACGGCGGACTACTACATACGAGCAGTACTTC. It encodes CSARRRTTTYEQYF.

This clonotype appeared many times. The CDR3 here is CASSFRLVTDTQYF. CDR3 bases: TGTGCCAGCAGCTTTCGACTAGTCACAGATACGCAGTATTTT. This chain connects TRBV7-2 to TRBJ2-3, with D possibly being TRBD2 (6 bases). Germline values: CDR1 SGHTA, CDR2 FQGNSA. The V and J ends lost 3 bases and 2 bases respectively, with 9 bases between them. The CDR3 extends over 14 amino acids.

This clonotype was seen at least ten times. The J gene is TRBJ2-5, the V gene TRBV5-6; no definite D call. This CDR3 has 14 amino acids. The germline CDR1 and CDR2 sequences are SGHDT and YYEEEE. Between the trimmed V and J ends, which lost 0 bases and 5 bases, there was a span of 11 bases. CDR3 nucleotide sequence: TGTGCCAGCAGCTTGGTCGCCGGAGCCGAGACCCAGTACTTC. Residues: CASSLVAGAETQYF.